The entry that follows covers one T cell receptor (beta chain) sequence. Its cognate antigen is unknown. This CDR3 is 14 amino acids long. The germline V gene has CDR1 SGHNT and CDR2 YENEEA. V gave up 5 bases and J gave up 4 bases, with 14 bases separating them. Here immunoSEQ multiplex PCR was the method, and the copy in TCRdb shows in-frame clones only, minus some. Here the sample spans 3,500 or so clones, about 31% being singletons. This sample is drawn from a study of T cells in localized non-small cell lung cancer. General observations from the study: Of the top 100 tumor clones, median roughly 55 were in adjacent lung, approximately 28 among its top 100. Longer overall survival was linked to higher blood T cell density. Because researchers sequenced only one region of the tumor, heterogeneity is still possible.

The authors took atypia-free adjacent lung at least 2 cm from the tumor margin. The chain links TRBV11-3 to TRBJ1-1; D is possibly TRBD1 (6 bases). This receptor was obtained from a woman aged 35 to 70 with stage I lung adenocarcinoma. Sample: normal lung tissue next to the tumor, taken before any cancer treatment. CDR3 loop: CASSPRTAITEAFF. The CDR3 coding sequence is TGTGCCAGCAGCCCCCGGACAGCCATCACTGAAGCTTTCTTT.